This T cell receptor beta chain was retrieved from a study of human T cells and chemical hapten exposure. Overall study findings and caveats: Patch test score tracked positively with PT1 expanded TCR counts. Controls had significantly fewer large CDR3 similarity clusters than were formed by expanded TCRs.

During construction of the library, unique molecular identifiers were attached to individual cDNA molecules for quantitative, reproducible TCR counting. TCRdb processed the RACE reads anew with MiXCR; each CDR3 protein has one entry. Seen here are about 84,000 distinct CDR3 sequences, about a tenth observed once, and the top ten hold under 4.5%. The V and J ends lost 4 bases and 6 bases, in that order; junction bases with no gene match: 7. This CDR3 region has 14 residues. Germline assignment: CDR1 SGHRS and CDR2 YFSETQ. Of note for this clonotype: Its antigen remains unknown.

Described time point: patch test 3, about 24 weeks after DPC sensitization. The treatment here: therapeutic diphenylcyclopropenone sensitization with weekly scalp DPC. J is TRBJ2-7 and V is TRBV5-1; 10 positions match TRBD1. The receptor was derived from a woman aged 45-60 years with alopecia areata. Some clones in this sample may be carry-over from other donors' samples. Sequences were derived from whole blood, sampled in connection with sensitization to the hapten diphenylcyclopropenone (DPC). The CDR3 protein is CASSLRDRGTEQYF. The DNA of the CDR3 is TGCGCCAGCAGCCTCCGGGACAGGGGTACCGAGCAGTACTTC.